This T cell receptor (beta chain) was identified in a study of blood T cell repertoires in COVID-19. Study information: Researchers got acute and convalescent COVID-19 samples from the United States, Italy and Spain. In each case, the material was cDNA or gDNA derived from T cells, B-cell-depleted T cells, or PBMCs.

Germline trimming cut 1 base from V and 8 bases from J; bases unmatched to any gene: 8. There are 14 residues in the CDR3. Germline V gene sequence: CDR1 SGHDT, CDR2 YYEEEE. Per the study methods: Estimation of nucleated cell counts was performed using reference gene primer amplification. TCRdb's table, derived via immunoSEQ multiplex PCR, lists solely in-frame clones and lacks some. V and J calls and clone size are copied from that table; D and trimming were computed from the DNA. The sample includes approximately 200,000 clones, 70% to 85% of them seen just once. The sequenced sample consisted of peripheral blood. The genes are TRBV5-6 and TRBJ1-2; TRBD1 aligns across 7 bases. This clonotype was obtained from a human donor with acute or convalescent COVID-19. The donor label of this sample is uncertain. The CDR3 sequence is CASSLTTRQGGYTF. DNA for the CDR3: TGTGCCAGCAGCTTGACTACCAGACAGGGCGGCTACACCTTC. The full variable domain, in which reference TRBV5-6 and TRBJ1-2 provide the parts outside the CDR3, is DAGVTQSPTHLIKTRGQQVTLRCSPKSGHDTVSWYQQALGQGPQFIFQYYEEEERQRGNFPDRFSGHQFPNYSSELNVNALLLGDSALYLCASSLTTRQGGYTFGSGTRLTVV.